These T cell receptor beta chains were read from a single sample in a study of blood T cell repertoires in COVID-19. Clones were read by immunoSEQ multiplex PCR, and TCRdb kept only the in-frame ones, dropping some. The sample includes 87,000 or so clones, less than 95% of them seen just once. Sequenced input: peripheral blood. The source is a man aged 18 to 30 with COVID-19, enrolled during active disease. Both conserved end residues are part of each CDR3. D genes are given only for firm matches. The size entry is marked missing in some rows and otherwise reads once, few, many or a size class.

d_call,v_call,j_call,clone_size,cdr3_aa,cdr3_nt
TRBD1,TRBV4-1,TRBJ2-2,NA,CASSQDGTGVFF,TGCGCCAGCAGCCAAGATGGCACAGGGGTGTTTTTT
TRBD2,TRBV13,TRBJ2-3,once,CASSFGPSGNTDTQYF,TGTGCCAGCAGCTTTGGTCCTAGCGGAAACACAGATACGCAGTATTTT
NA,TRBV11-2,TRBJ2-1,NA,CASSRLLNEQFF,TGTGCCAGCAGCCGCCTACTTAATGAGCAGTTCTTC
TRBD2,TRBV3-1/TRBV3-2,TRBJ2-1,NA,CASSQDGLVNNEQFF,TGTGCCAGCAGCCAAGACGGACTAGTCAACAATGAGCAGTTCTTC
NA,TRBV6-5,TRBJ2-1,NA,CASSYHSSASYNEQFF,TGTGCCAGCAGTTACCATTCTAGCGCCTCCTACAATGAGCAGTTCTTC
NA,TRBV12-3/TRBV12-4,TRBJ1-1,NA,CASSFRGGTEAFF,TGTGCCAGCAGTTTCCGGGGTGGTACTGAAGCTTTCTTT
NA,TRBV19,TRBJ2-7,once,CASQGRRSEQYF,TGTGCCAGTCAGGGCCGGCGGTCCGAGCAGTACTTC
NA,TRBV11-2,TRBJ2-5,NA,CASSLDNGVNKYF,TGTGCCAGCAGCTTAGATAACGGGGTAAATAAGTACTTC
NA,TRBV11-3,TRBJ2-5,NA,CASSSGAAGFYSQETQYF,TGTGCCAGCAGCTCCGGCGCAGCAGGGTTTTATAGCCAAGAGACCCAGTACTTC
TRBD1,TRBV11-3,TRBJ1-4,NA,CASSLIDRGKEKLFF,TGTGCCAGCAGCTTAATCGACAGGGGCAAGGAAAAACTGTTTTTT
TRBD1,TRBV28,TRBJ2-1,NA,CASSNSGTVSNEQFF,TGTGCCAGCAGTAACTCCGGGACAGTTTCCAATGAGCAGTTCTTC
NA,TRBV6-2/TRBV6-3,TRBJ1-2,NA,CASSFRRAHGYTF,TGTGCCAGCAGTTTTAGGCGGGCTCACGGCTACACCTTC
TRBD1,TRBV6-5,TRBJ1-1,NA,CASSRPTGIIEAFF,TGTGCCAGCAGTCGACCGACAGGGATTATTGAAGCTTTCTTT
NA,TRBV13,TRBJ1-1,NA,CASSFTGNEAFF,TGTGCCAGCAGCTTTACGGGGAATGAAGCTTTCTTT
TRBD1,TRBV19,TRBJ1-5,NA,CASSSRTGGWNQPQHF,TGTGCCAGTAGTTCCCGGACAGGGGGATGGAATCAGCCCCAGCATTTT
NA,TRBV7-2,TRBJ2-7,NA,CASPIGRDLYEQYF,TGTGCCAGCCCCATAGGGCGGGACCTCTACGAGCAGTACTTC
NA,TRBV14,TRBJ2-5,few,CASSHALVWETQYF,TGTGCCAGCAGTCACGCCCTAGTGTGGGAGACCCAGTACTTC
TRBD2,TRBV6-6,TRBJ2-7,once,CASSPSGLAGGLYEQYF,TGTGCCAGCAGTCCCTCAGGACTAGCGGGAGGCCTCTACGAGCAGTACTTC
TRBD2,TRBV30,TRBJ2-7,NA,CAWSTLAGGTHEQYF,TGTGCCTGGAGTACACTAGCGGGAGGGACCCACGAGCAGTACTTC
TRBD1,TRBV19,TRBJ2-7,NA,CASSPGQVYEQYF,TGTGCCAGTAGTCCGGGACAGGTCTACGAGCAGTACTTC
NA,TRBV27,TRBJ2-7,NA,CASSLRGNSLAGEQYF,TGTGCCAGCAGTTTGAGGGGCAACAGTTTGGCGGGGGAGCAGTACTTC
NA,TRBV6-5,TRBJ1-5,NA,CASFGQEDRQPQHF,TGTGCCAGCTTTGGTCAGGAAGACCGTCAGCCCCAGCATTTT
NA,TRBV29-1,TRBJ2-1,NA,CSVEDMRGFGEQFF,TGCAGCGTTGAAGATATGAGGGGGTTCGGTGAGCAGTTCTTC
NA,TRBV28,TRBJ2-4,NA,CASNQRWAEAKNIQYF,TGTGCCAGCAACCAGAGATGGGCAGAAGCCAAAAACATTCAGTACTTC